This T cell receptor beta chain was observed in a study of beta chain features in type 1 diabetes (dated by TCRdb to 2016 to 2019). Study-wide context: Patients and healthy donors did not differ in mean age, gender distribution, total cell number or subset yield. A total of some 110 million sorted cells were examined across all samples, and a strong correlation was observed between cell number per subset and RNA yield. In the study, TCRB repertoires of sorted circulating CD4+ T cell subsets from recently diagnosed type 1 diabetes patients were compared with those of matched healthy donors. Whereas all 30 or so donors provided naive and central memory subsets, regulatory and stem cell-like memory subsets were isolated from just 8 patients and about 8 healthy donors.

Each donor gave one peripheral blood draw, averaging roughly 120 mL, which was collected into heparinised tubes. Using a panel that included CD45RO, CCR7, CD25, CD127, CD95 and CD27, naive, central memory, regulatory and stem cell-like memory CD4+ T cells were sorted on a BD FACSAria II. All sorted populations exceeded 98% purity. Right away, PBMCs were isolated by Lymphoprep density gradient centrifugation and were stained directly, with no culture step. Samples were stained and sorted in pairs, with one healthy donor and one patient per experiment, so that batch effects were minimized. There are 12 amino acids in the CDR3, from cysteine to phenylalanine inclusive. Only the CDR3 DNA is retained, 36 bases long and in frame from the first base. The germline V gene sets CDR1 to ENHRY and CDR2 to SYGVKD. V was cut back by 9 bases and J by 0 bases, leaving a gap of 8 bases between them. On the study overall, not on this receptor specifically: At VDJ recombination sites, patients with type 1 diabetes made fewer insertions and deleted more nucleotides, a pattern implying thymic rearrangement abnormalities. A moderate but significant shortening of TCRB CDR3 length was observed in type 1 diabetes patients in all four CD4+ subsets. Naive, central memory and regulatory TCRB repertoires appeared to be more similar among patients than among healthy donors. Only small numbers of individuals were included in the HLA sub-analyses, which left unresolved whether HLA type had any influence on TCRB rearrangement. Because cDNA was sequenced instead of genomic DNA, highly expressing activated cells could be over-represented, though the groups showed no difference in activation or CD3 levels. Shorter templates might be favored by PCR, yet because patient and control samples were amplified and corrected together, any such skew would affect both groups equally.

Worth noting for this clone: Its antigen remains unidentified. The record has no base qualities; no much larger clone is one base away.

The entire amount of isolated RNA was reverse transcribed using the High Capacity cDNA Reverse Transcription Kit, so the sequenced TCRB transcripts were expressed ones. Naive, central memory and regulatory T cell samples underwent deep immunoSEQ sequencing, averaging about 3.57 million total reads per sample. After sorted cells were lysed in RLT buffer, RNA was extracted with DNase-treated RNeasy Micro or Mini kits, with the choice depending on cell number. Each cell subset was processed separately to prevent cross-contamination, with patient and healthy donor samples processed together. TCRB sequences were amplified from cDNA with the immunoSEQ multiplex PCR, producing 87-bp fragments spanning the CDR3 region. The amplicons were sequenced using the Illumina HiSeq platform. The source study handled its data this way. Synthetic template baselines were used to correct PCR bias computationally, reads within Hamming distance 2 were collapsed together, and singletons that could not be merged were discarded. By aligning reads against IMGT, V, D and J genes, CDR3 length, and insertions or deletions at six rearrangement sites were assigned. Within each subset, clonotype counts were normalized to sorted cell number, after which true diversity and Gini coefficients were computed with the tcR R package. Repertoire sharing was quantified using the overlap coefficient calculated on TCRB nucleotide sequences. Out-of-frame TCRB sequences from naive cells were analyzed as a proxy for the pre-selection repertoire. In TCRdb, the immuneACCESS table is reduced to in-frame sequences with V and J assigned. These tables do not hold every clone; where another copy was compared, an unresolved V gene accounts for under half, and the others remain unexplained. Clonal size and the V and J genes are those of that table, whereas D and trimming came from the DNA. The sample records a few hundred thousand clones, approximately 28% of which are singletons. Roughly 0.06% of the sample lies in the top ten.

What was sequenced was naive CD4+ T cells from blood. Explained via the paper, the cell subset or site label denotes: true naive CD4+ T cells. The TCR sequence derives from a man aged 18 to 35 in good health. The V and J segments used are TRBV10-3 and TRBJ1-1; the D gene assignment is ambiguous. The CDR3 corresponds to CAIGQLNTEAFF. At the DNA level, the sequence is TGTGCCATAGGGCAGCTGAACACTGAAGCTTTCTTT.